The 20 T cell receptor beta chains below come from one sample, sequenced in a study of beta chain features in type 1 diabetes. Points from the study as a whole: There was a moderate but significant shortening of TCRB CDR3s in all four CD4+ subsets of Type 1 diabetes patients.

Their specific antigens are unknown. Expressed TCRB transcripts were sequenced after all isolated RNA was converted to cDNA. Using immunoSEQ multiplex PCR, the repertoire was profiled, and TCRdb retains in-frame clones only, with some absent. The sample holds approximately 170,000 clones, less than 10% seen once. Sequenced input: central memory CD4+ T cells from blood. The receptors were sampled from a man aged 18 to 35 with type 1 diabetes.

The chain uses TRBV11-2 and TRBJ2-5, with D perhaps matching TRBD1 (6 bases). Matching the DNA end better, TRBJ2-7 makes the J call doubtful. The CDR3 is 14 residues long. Per the germline V gene, CDR1 is SGHAT and CDR2 is FQNNGV. CDR3 coding DNA: TGTGCCAGCAGCCCCTTAGGGGGAGTGTACGAGCAGTACTTC. It is translated as CASSPLGGVYEQYF.

The chain is built from TRBV19 and TRBJ1-5, with unresolved D. This CDR3 region has 15 residues. The germline V and J ends were trimmed by 5 bases and 0 bases, with 11 bases remaining between them. The V gene's germline CDR1 is LNHDA and CDR2 SQIVND (reference sequence). The CDR3 nucleotides read TGTGCCAGTAGTTGGTCGGGGTATAGCAATCAGCCCCAGCATTTT. This gives the protein CASSWSGYSNQPQHF.

This clone has just a few counts. The chain combines TRBV27 with TRBJ2-6; D is ambiguous. There are 15 residues in the CDR3. Trimming removed 7 bases at V and 0 bases at J, with 10 bases between. Germline CDR1 MNHEY, CDR2 SMNVEV (reference sequence). The CDR3 sequence: CASTPRGSGANVLTF. The CDR3 DNA follows: TGTGCCAGCACCCCGCGTGGCTCTGGGGCCAACGTCCTGACTTTC.

The rearrangement links TRBV6-5 to TRBJ1-5; possible D gene TRBD1, 5 bases. This CDR3 has 12 residues. V was clipped by 8 bases and J by 6 bases, with 11 bases between them. The germline gives CDR1 MNHEY, CDR2 SVGAGI. The DNA of the CDR3 is TGTGCCAGCGGGGGGTATGGTCAGCCCCAGCATTTT. This codes for CASGGYGQPQHF.

The chain joins TRBV29-1 to TRBJ2-7; 7 bases line up with TRBD1. Germline CDR1 SQVTM, CDR2 ANQGSEA. The CDR3 consists of 10 residues. The CDR3 DNA follows: TGCAGGGGACAGCTCTACGAGCAGTACTTC. Translation: CRGQLYEQYF.

This chain joins TRBV6-5 and TRBJ1-2; no reliable D call. The V end was cut by 5 bases, the J end by 7 bases, with 8 bases between. Per the germline V gene, CDR1 is MNHEY and CDR2 is SVGAGI. The CDR3 is made up of 11 amino acids. For the CDR3, the DNA is TGTGCCAGCAGTATGGGAGTTGGCTACACCTTC. This gives the protein CASSMGVGYTF.

A few counts support this clone. The rearrangement uses TRBV7-2 and TRBJ2-2, with D possibly matching TRBD1 (5 bases). Germline V gives CDR1 SGHTA, CDR2 FQGNSA. The CDR3 sequence is 16 residues long. The germline V and J ends were trimmed by 2 bases and 7 bases, with 17 bases remaining between them. The CDR3 reads CASSLSAGHQDGELFF. Here the CDR3 DNA reads TGTGCCAGCAGCTTATCGGCAGGGCATCAAGACGGGGAGCTGTTTTTT. The full variable domain, completed using reference TRBV7-2 and TRBJ2-2, is GAGVSQSPSNKVTEKGKDVELRCDPISGHTALYWYRQSLGQGLEFLIYFQGNSAPDKSGLPSDRFSAERTGGSVSTLTIQRTQQEDSAVYLCASSLSAGHQDGELFFGEGSRLTVL.

Only a few counts were recorded for this clone. This chain links TRBV7-9 with TRBJ1-2; perhaps TRBD1 as D (5 bases). CDR1 is SEHNR, CDR2 FQNEAQ, per germline (reference sequence). V lost 3 bases, J lost 1 base, and 9 bases lay in between. The CDR3 runs 14 residues. For the CDR3, the DNA is TGTGCCAGCAGCTTGGACCAGGGTAACTATGGCTACACCTTC. Translating gives CASSLDQGNYGYTF.

This clone was seen a handful of times. The DNA for the CDR3 is TGTGCCAGCAGCTTCCAGGGGAGGGCCCACAATGAGCAGTTCTTC. Encoded protein: CASSFQGRAHNEQFF. V gene TRBV7-2 combines with J gene TRBJ2-1, with D possibly being TRBD2 (7 bases). Deletions cut 3 bases from V and 5 bases from J, with 14 bases between. Germline V gene data show CDR1 as SGHTA and CDR2 as FQGNSA. The CDR3 contains 15 residues.

This chain links TRBV5-1 with TRBJ2-1, with D maybe TRBD1 (6 bases). The V end was cut by 4 bases, the J end by 9 bases, with 17 bases between. The CDR3 length is 14 residues. The V gene's germline CDR1 is SGHRS and CDR2 YFSETQ. Here the CDR3 reads CASSAYQGFGEQFF. In DNA, the CDR3 is TGCGCCAGCAGCGCCTATCAGGGGTTTGGTGAGCAGTTCTTC.

The table lists this clone with a few counts. The rearrangement uses TRBV14 and TRBJ2-1; the match to TRBD2 covers 9 bases. V gave up 4 bases and J gave up 10 bases; unmatched junction bases: 8. Germline V lookup: CDR1 SGHDN, CDR2 FVKESK. This CDR3 contains 14 residues. The CDR3 DNA follows: TGTGCCAGCAGCCGGGCTAGCGGGAAAGGGGAGCAGTTCTTC. Amino acid sequence: CASSRASGKGEQFF. The whole variable domain, filled in from reference TRBV14 and TRBJ2-1, reads EAGVTQFPSHSVIEKGQTVTLRCDPISGHDNLYWYRRVMGKEIKFLLHFVKESKQDESGMPNNRFLAERTGGTYSTLKVQPAELEDSGVYFCASSRASGKGEQFFGPGTRLTVL.

This chain connects TRBV5-1 to TRBJ2-1, with D possibly TRBD2 on 5 matching bases. The V end lost 0 bases, the J end lost 0 bases, and 10 bases lay between the germline ends. Germline CDR1 is SGHRS and CDR2 is YFSETQ. The CDR3 has 16 amino acids. The CDR3, as DNA: TGCGCCAGCAGCTTGGTGACGGGGAGCTCCTACAATGAGCAGTTCTTC. Protein: CASSLVTGSSYNEQFF.

This chain uses TRBV5-1 with TRBJ2-1, with 7 bases matching TRBD2. Unmatched junction bases numbered 8, after V lost 0 bases and J lost 8 bases. CDR1 is SGHRS and CDR2 is YFSETQ in the germline V gene. The length of the CDR3 is 15 residues. CDR3 region: CASSLVRAGIDEQFF. DNA for the CDR3: TGCGCCAGCAGCTTGGTGCGAGCGGGAATCGATGAGCAGTTCTTC.

The sample holds a few counts of this clone. The CDR3 protein is CASRRQGVLNEQFF. Written as DNA, the CDR3 is TGTGCCAGTAGGCGACAGGGGGTACTGAATGAGCAGTTCTTC. The gene calls are TRBV19 and TRBJ2-1, with TRBD1 matching over 9 bases. The CDR3 covers 14 residues. J lost 7 bases, V lost 6 bases, and 7 bases had no gene match. CDR1 and CDR2 from the germline V gene are LNHDA and SQIVND (reference sequence).

V usage is TRBV5-1 and J usage is TRBJ2-7, with 10 bases lining up with TRBD1. The length of the CDR3 is 14 residues. The J segment lost 0 bases and the V segment lost 6 bases, leaving 3 bases of the junction unmatched. The germline gives CDR1 SGHRS, CDR2 YFSETQ. Here the CDR3 reads CASTRDRGSYEQYF. The CDR3 DNA follows: TGCGCCAGCACCCGGGACAGGGGCTCCTACGAGCAGTACTTC.

The chain couples TRBV18 to TRBJ2-3; weak D call: TRBD2 (6 bases). Per the germline V gene, CDR1 is KGHSH and CDR2 is LQKENI. The CDR3 spans 15 residues. V was clipped by 3 bases and J by 3 bases, with 13 bases between them. The CDR3 region has the DNA TGTGCCAGCTCACCGGGCGGGGCGTGGACAGATACGCAGTATTTT. Its protein product is CASSPGGAWTDTQYF.

This clone was counted between two and nine times. The rearrangement links TRBV4-3 to TRBJ2-4; D call uncertain. Germline V gene lookup returns CDR1 LGHNA and CDR2 YSLEER. V gave up 0 bases and J gave up 0 bases, with 15 bases separating them. The CDR3 length is 18 residues. CDR3: CASSQDSPSIIAKNIQYF. CDR3 in DNA: TGCGCCAGCAGCCAAGATAGCCCCTCTATCATAGCCAAAAACATTCAGTACTTC.

This clone turned up a few times. A read error may produce the germline difference seen at one junction end. The chain recombines TRBV7-2 with TRBJ1-1; 9 bases line up with TRBD1. CDR3 length equals 15 residues. Germline CDR1 reads SGHTA; CDR2 reads FQGNSA. The CDR3 nucleotides read TGCGCCAGCAGCCAAGAAGGGACAGGGCTCACTGAAGCTTTCTTT. Protein sequence: CASSQEGTGLTEAFF.

This sequence joins TRBV21-1 and TRBJ1-5; the table's D call TRBD1 went unverified against the DNA. TRBV21-1 is annotated as a pseudogene. This CDR3 is built from 16 residues. CDR3 in amino acids: CASSRGTGGSNQPQHF. As DNA, the CDR3 is TGTGCCAGCAGCAGAGGGACAGGGGGTAGCAATCAGCCCCAGCATTTT.

This clone occurred a few times. The V and J genes are TRBV9 and TRBJ1-3; D is ambiguous. This CDR3 comprises 17 residues. Germline V gene data show CDR1 as SGDLS and CDR2 as YYNGEE. V was pared by 0 bases and J by 0 bases, with 13 bases between. CDR3 coding DNA: TGTGCCAGCAGCGTAGGAAATTCAGGTTACTCTGGAAACACCATATATTTT. This encodes CASSVGNSGYSGNTIYF. The complete variable domain, with remaining parts taken from reference TRBV9 and TRBJ1-3, reads DSGVTQTPKHLITATGQRVTLRCSPRSGDLSVYWYQQSLDQGLQFLIQYYNGEERAKGNILERFSAQQFPDLHSELNLSSLELGDSALYFCASSVGNSGYSGNTIYFGEGSWLTVV.